Below are 24 T cell receptor beta chains sequenced from a single sample in a study of OX40 agonist ivuxolimab in advanced cancers. TCRdb's copy holds only in-frame clones and misses some; the assay was immunoSEQ multiplex PCR. The data show more than 70,000 clones, with 89% seen just once and approximately 9.1% held by the top ten. Sample: CD4+ or CD8+ T cells sorted from blood, taken in a trial of the OX40 agonist ivuxolimab. These receptors all stem from an adult with an advanced solid tumor such as melanoma, head and neck, liver or kidney cancer.

This clone was found once. The J gene is TRBJ2-3, the V gene TRBV29-1, with D maybe TRBD2 (7 bases). CDR1 SQVTM and CDR2 ANQGSEA come from the germline V gene. V lost 8 bases and J 2 bases, leaving 14 bases between the germline ends. The CDR3 is made up of 13 amino acids. The CDR3 nucleotides are TGCAGCTTAGGGGGGGGGCCCACAGATACGCAGTATTTT. Residues: CSLGGGPTDTQYF.

This chain uses TRBV28 with TRBJ1-1; TRBD1 agrees at 9 bases. CDR1 is MDHEN, CDR2 SYDVKM, per germline. The CDR3 covers 13 residues. Losses at the gene ends were 7 bases for V and 11 bases for J; bases not matched to a gene: 11. In nucleotides, the CDR3 is TGTGCCAGCACCCCCGGAACAGGGGGCTTTGCTTTCTTT. It translates to CASTPGTGGFAFF.

The CDR3 protein is CASSLDAGTDTQYF. In DNA, the CDR3 is TGCGCCAGCAGCTTGGACGCGGGCACAGATACGCAGTATTTT. This rearrangement joins TRBV5-1 to TRBJ2-3; D remains ambiguous. Trimming pared 0 bases from V and 1 base from J, leaving 6 bases between. Per the germline V gene, CDR1 is SGHRS and CDR2 is YFSETQ. This CDR3 has 14 residues.

The rearrangement links TRBV5-8 to TRBJ1-3; D is unresolved. V gave up 0 bases and J gave up 0 bases, with 10 bases separating them. Germline V gene data show CDR1 as SGHTS and CDR2 as YDEGEE. The length of the CDR3 is 16 residues. CDR3 nucleotide sequence: TGTGCCAGCAGCTTGGAGGTGATCCTCTCTGGAAACACCATATATTTT. Its translation is CASSLEVILSGNTIYF.

CDR3 coding DNA: TGCGCCAGCAGCTTGGACGGATTATCCTACGAGCAGTACTTC. Translation: CASSLDGLSYEQYF. V is TRBV5-1 and J is TRBJ2-7, with D hard to call. Germline V gene lookup returns CDR1 SGHRS and CDR2 YFSETQ. CDR3 length: 14 amino acids. Trimming left V 0 bases short and J 1 base short, with 8 bases between.

The V gene is TRBV9, the J gene TRBJ2-5; tentatively, D is TRBD1 (5 bases). The end of the DNA fits TRBJ2-7 better, so the J call may be wrong. The CDR3 extends over 14 amino acids. Germline assignment: CDR1 SGDLS and CDR2 YYNGEE. The DNA for the CDR3 is TGTGCCAGCAGCCCAGGCGTGACAGTCGACGAGCAGTACTTC. This gives the protein CASSPGVTVDEQYF.

The rearrangement uses TRBV2 and TRBJ2-7; D is unresolved. V lost 0 bases and J 2 bases, leaving 5 bases between the germline ends. Germline V CDR1 and CDR2: SNHLY, FYNNEI. This CDR3 region has 13 residues. Here the CDR3 reads CASSEARAYEQYF. CDR3 nucleotides: TGTGCCAGCAGTGAAGCGCGAGCCTACGAGCAGTACTTC.

With respect to this clone: Because the CDR3's place on the DNA is in doubt, the DNA is left out and the CDR3 is given as listed by TCRdb. This rearrangement joins TRBV7-9 to TRBJ1-2; the table calls TRBD1, which could not be checked here. The CDR3 sequence runs 12 residues, both termini included. Germline CDR1 is SEHNR and CDR2 is FQNEAQ (reference sequence). CDR3: CASSFGQGAPSF.

This sequence joins TRBV18 and TRBJ2-7; 8 bases map to TRBD1. The CDR3 has 14 residues. Trimming at V came to 3 bases and at J to 3 bases, leaving 4 bases not matched to a gene. Germline V lookup: CDR1 KGHSH, CDR2 LQKENI. The CDR3 is CASSPSGGGYEQYF. In nucleotides, the CDR3 is TGTGCCAGCTCACCGTCAGGGGGCGGCTACGAGCAGTACTTC.

This clone was found a few times. V and J are TRBV27 and TRBJ2-7; D is undetermined. The CDR3 is 13 residues long. Trimming shortened V by 0 bases and J by 0 bases, and 3 bases separated the two germline ends. Germline-derived CDR1 and CDR2 are MNHEY and SMNVEV (reference sequence). The CDR3 DNA reads as TGTGCCAGCAGTTTATCTGGCTCCTACGAGCAGTACTTC. Translating it yields CASSLSGSYEQYF.

This rearrangement joins TRBV7-9 to TRBJ2-1; 11 bases match TRBD2. Germline V gene sequence: CDR1 SEHNR, CDR2 FQNEAQ (reference sequence). This CDR3 spans 16 amino acids. V was pared by 5 bases and J by 8 bases, with 11 bases of the junction left unmatched. The CDR3 loop reads CASSPLAGGLFHEQFF. CDR3 coding DNA: TGTGCCAGCAGCCCGTTAGCGGGGGGGCTTTTCCATGAGCAGTTCTTC.

The chain couples TRBV27 to TRBJ1-5; D gene unclear. This CDR3 is built from 14 residues. V shed 2 bases and J shed 3 bases, with 8 bases lying between them. Germline V gives CDR1 MNHEY, CDR2 SMNVEV (reference sequence). The CDR3 DNA follows: TGTGCCAGCAGTTTAGGTGTGGTCAATCAGCCCCAGCATTTT. Translation: CASSLGVVNQPQHF.

The chain recombines TRBV4-1 with TRBJ1-1; tentatively, D is TRBD1 (6 bases). The V gene's germline CDR1 is MGHRA and CDR2 YSYEKL. This CDR3 has 14 amino acids. V lost 2 bases and J lost 3, with 10 bases in between. The CDR3 region has the DNA TGCGCCAGCAGCCAATGGGGGCTAGACACTGAAGCTTTCTTT. Amino acid sequence: CASSQWGLDTEAFF.

The chain has TRBV6-1 and TRBJ2-7, with TRBD2 matching over 10 bases. Germline loops: CDR1 MNHNS, CDR2 SASEGT. The CDR3 length is 13 residues. V shed 6 bases, J shed 3 bases, and the junction held 2 bases outside the gene matches. The CDR3 loop is CASRLAGGYEQYF. As DNA, the CDR3 is TGTGCCAGCAGGTTAGCGGGAGGCTACGAGCAGTACTTC.

The chain joins TRBV5-6 to TRBJ1-1, with D uncertain. Germline V gene lookup returns CDR1 SGHDT and CDR2 YYEEEE. V lost 0 bases, J lost 10 bases, and 13 bases lay in between. CDR3 size: 13 residues. CDR3 DNA: TGTGCCAGCAGCTTGGATACCCAGAGAGGAGCTTTCTTT. It translates to CASSLDTQRGAFF.

The chain couples TRBV28 to TRBJ2-5; D ambiguous. The CDR3 consists of 12 residues. Germline assignment: CDR1 MDHEN and CDR2 SYDVKM. V was cut by 5 bases and J by 6 bases, with 10 bases left in between. This chain's CDR3 is CASSRLPKTQYF. In DNA, the CDR3 is TGTGCCAGCAGTAGACTCCCGAAGACCCAGTACTTC. Full variable domain (missing parts from reference TRBV28 and TRBJ2-5): DVKVTQSSRYLVKRTGEKVFLECVQDMDHENMFWYRQDPGLGLRLIYFSYDVKMKEKGDIPEGYSVSREKKERFSLILESASTNQTSMYLCASSRLPKTQYFGPGTRLLVL.

The rearrangement joins TRBV20-1 to TRBJ2-1, with 11 bases that match TRBD2. Germline V lookup: CDR1 DFQATT, CDR2 SNEGSKA (reference sequence). The CDR3 has 11 amino acids. The CDR3 loop reads CSTSGRNEQFF. The CDR3 DNA reads as TGCTCAACTAGCGGGAGAAATGAGCAGTTCTTC.

In this sample, this clone turned up a few times. This chain connects TRBV19 to TRBJ2-3; 11 bases match TRBD2. Germline V CDR1 and CDR2: LNHDA, SQIVND (reference sequence). V was clipped by 5 bases and J by 0 bases; unmatched bases: 7. CDR3 length: 17 residues. The DNA of the CDR3 is TGTGCCAGTAGTTCCCGAGGGACTAGCGGTAGCACAGATACGCAGTATTTT. This sequence encodes CASSSRGTSGSTDTQYF.

The sample holds a few counts of this clone. In DNA, the CDR3 is TGTGCCTGCACAACCTTCGGACAGGCATCCTACGAGCAGTACTTC. This codes for CACTTFGQASYEQYF. This sequence joins TRBV30 and TRBJ2-7, with TRBD1 identical over 7 bases. The CDR3 totals 15 residues. In germline, CDR1 is GTSNPN, CDR2 SVGIG (reference sequence). V was pared by 6 bases and J by 1 base, with 12 bases of the junction left unmatched.

The chain links TRBV25-1 to TRBJ2-5; 10 positions agree with TRBD1. Looked up from germline, CDR1 is MGHDK and CDR2 is SYGVNS. The CDR3 runs to 13 residues. V dropped 11 bases and J dropped 2; count of bases not matched to a gene: 5. CDR3 loop: CARDRGGQETQYF. The CDR3 bases are TGTGCCCGGGACAGGGGAGGGCAAGAGACCCAGTACTTC.

This clone has a single count. The chain is built from TRBV19 and TRBJ2-7; 10 positions agree with TRBD1. The CDR3 loop spans 17 amino acids. After removal of 3 bases from V and 6 bases from J, the junction contained 14 bases not matched to a gene. In germline, CDR1 is LNHDA, CDR2 SQIVND (reference sequence). The CDR3 loop reads CASSIPHVTGTGVEQYF. CDR3 sequence (DNA): TGTGCCAGTAGTATTCCCCACGTAACCGGGACAGGGGTCGAGCAGTACTTC.

This clone turned up a few times. V gene TRBV6-6 combines with J gene TRBJ1-1; tentative D call: TRBD1 (6 bases). V lost 11 bases to trimming and J lost 1 base, with 8 bases between them. Germline V CDR1 and CDR2: MNHNY, SVGAGI (reference sequence). The CDR3 loop spans 11 amino acids. In nucleotides, the CDR3 is TGTGCCCACAGGGAGAACACTGAAGCTTTCTTT. Its translation is CAHRENTEAFF.

This clone has only one observation. J is TRBJ1-1 and V is TRBV7-9; D gene uncertain. Trimming cost V 5 bases and J 4 bases, with 8 bases left between them. Germline lookup yields CDR1 SEHNR and CDR2 FQNEAQ (reference sequence). The CDR3 has 12 amino acids. Here the CDR3 reads CASSQIPTEAFF. CDR3 coding DNA: TGTGCCAGCAGCCAGATTCCCACTGAAGCTTTCTTT.

Regarding this clone: The germline gene is not matched at one end of the junction; a read error may be the cause. The genes are TRBV7-7 and TRBJ2-1; no reliable D call. The CDR3 consists of 15 residues. In germline, CDR1 is SSHAT, CDR2 FNYEAQ (reference sequence). The CDR3: CASSNHLASYNEQFF. In DNA form, the CDR3 reads TGTGCTAGCAGCAACCACCTGGCCTCCTACAATGAGCAGTTCTTC.